This T cell receptor (beta chain) came from a study of blood T cell repertoires in COVID-19 (TCRdb year 2020). Notes on the research overall: The collaborator samples originated in the United States, Italy and Spain and spanned the acute and convalescent phases of COVID-19. Nearly every sample came with metadata listing a de-identified subject ID, COVID-19 status, age in years and sex. A freely available public database, intended as a resource for researchers studying the immune response to SARS-CoV-2, is where the repertoires were released. The prospective study material was composed of cDNA or gDNA derived from T cells, B-cell-depleted T cells, or PBMCs. Where available, HLA class I and class II types were obtained from metadata supplied by the sample provider rather than from assay-based typing. Subjects who had been exposed to COVID-19, were actively infected with it, or had recovered from it provided the deeply sampled blood TCRbeta repertoires that made up the dataset. The samples were drawn from two sources: the first 160 participants of the ongoing ImmuneRACE study, and 1,254 subjects contributed by 6 global collaborators. Overall results and qualifications from the work: How much clinical and demographic metadata was included differed by source and by participant, and the metadata was provided uncurated.

V is trimmed back by 7 bases and J by 5 bases, and the junction contains 10 bases that no gene match accounts for. From cysteine to phenylalanine, the CDR3 is 14 amino acids long. The CDR3 DNA has 42 bases and is translated from base 1. The germline V gene provides CDR1 MDHEN and CDR2 SYDVKM. TCRbeta CDR3 regions were amplified from genomic DNA using the immunoSEQ Assay, a bias-controlled multiplex PCR. In the authors' own workflow: Nucleated cell counts per sample were estimated from amplification of reference gene primers within the assay. To quantify the absolute abundance of each unique TCRbeta CDR3 rearrangement, sequence reads were collapsed and filtered. For each sample, productive Simpson clonality was calculated as the square root of Simpson's diversity index across productive rearrangements. The immuneACCESS repertoire file appears here via TCRdb, limited to in-frame rearrangements. These files lack a portion of the clones; in checked studies, under half of the deficit traces to unresolved V genes, and the cause of the others is not known. D and trimming were read from the DNA, whereas the V and J calls and clone size are those reported in that table. Across this sample there are over 150,000 clones, with 85% to 90% seen only once. About 2.5% of the sample is in the top ten clones.

One collaborating source in Seattle enrolled patients during active infection and followed them longitudinally through the course of disease. The collaborating institutions used their own protocols to collect whole blood in K2EDTA tubes. For TCRbeta analysis, collaborators shipped samples in one of three forms: frozen whole blood, isolated PBMCs, or DNA extracted from either of those sample types. With respect to this clone: Its antigen is not yet known. Per-base qualities were not stored, and no clone one base away is much larger.

This clonotype was obtained from a woman aged 80 or over with COVID-19, enrolled during active disease. The chain is encoded by TRBV28 joined to TRBJ2-7; TRBD1 aligns with 8 central bases. The material sequenced was peripheral blood. The bases are TGTGCCAGCACCCCCGACAGGGGCTTAGACGAGCAGTACTTC. This codes for CASTPDRGLDEQYF.